This T cell receptor (beta chain) emerged from a study of cytomegalovirus exposure and HLA in healthy donors. Whole-study findings and limits: Prediction of most subjects' HLA-A and HLA-B alleles by TCR beta sequences was reportedly accurate.

This PCR relied on a set of 60 Vbeta primers and 13 Jbeta primers. The data were produced by immunoSEQ multiplex PCR, yet TCRdb's version contains in-frame clones alone and is incomplete. The repertoire holds some 92,000 clones, with roughly three quarters as singletons. V was clipped by 3 bases and J by 6 bases, with 17 bases between them. CDR3 length: 16 amino acids. CDR1 is KGHSH, CDR2 LQKENI, per germline. Comment on this clone: Its matching antigen is unknown.

The V call is TRBV18, the J call TRBJ1-4; D unclear. Sequenced sample: PBMCs. This clonotype originated in a man aged 25 to 40 in good health and CMV-seronegative. This CDR3 is CASSPQNSRWDEKLFF. CDR3 nucleotides: TGTGCCAGCTCACCCCAGAACAGCAGATGGGATGAAAAACTGTTTTTT.